These T cell receptor beta chains were read from a single sample in a study of regulatory T cells in long-lasting Graves disease. MiXCR was run by TCRdb on the multiplex PCR reads, yielding one entry per CDR3 protein. The sample includes roughly 500,000 distinct CDR3 sequences, less than 15% seen only once; the top ten take approximately 15%. In addition, the sample was reused for a study of T cells in Graves' hyperthyroidism and ophthalmopathy.

Material: peripheral blood mononuclear cells (PBMCs), obtained at new diagnosis, from a patient treated with antithyroid drugs. These receptors came from a woman aged 45-59 years with Graves disease. Each CDR3 is given with its conserved first and last residue. A D gene is named only where the DNA matches it firmly. Clone size is not always given. Where it is, it says once, few, many or a class for expanded clones.

j_gene: TRBJ2-7; v_gene: TRBV3-1; d_gene: NA; abundance: many; CDR3nt: TGTGCCAGCAGCCAAGAGGATTATCTCGGGAGATTGATCGAGCAGTACTTC; CDR3aa: CASSQEDYLGRLIEQYF
j_gene: TRBJ2-2; v_gene: TRBV28; d_gene: NA; abundance: few; CDR3nt: TGTGCCACTACAGGTCTTCTAGGGAACACCGGGGAGCTGTTTTTT; CDR3aa: CATTGLLGNTGELFF
j_gene: TRBJ2-1; v_gene: TRBV12-3/TRBV12-4; d_gene: NA; abundance: many; CDR3nt: TGTGCCAGCACCCTAAGCGGAGCCCCCCATGAGCAGTTCTTC; CDR3aa: CASTLSGAPHEQFF
j_gene: TRBJ1-5; v_gene: TRBV12-3/TRBV12-4; d_gene: NA; abundance: many; CDR3nt: TGTGCCAGCAGTCCCCCCCCGGGGCAGCCCCAGCATTTT; CDR3aa: CASSPPPGQPQHF
j_gene: TRBJ2-3; v_gene: TRBV2; d_gene: TRBD1; abundance: many; CDR3nt: TGTGCCAGCAGGCCGGACAGGGTGCTCACAGATACGCAGTATTTT; CDR3aa: CASRPDRVLTDTQYF
j_gene: TRBJ2-1; v_gene: TRBV5-1; d_gene: TRBD2; abundance: many; CDR3nt: TGCGCCAGCAGCACGACTAGCGGGAGTACGTTTGAGCAGTTCTTC; CDR3aa: CASSTTSGSTFEQFF
j_gene: TRBJ2-5; v_gene: TRBV24-1; d_gene: TRBD2; abundance: many; CDR3nt: TGTGCCACCAGTGATTATACTAGCGGGAGAGGAGAGACCCAGTACTTC; CDR3aa: CATSDYTSGRGETQYF
j_gene: TRBJ2-1; v_gene: TRBV7-3; d_gene: NA; abundance: many; CDR3nt: TGTGCCAGCAGCCCCGGTAGCGGAGGTACCTTACCCGGCGATGAGCAGTTCTTC; CDR3aa: CASSPGSGGTLPGDEQFF
j_gene: TRBJ2-7; v_gene: TRBV12-3/TRBV12-4; d_gene: TRBD2; abundance: many; CDR3nt: TGTGCCAGCAGCCTAGGACTAGCGGGAGGGCGTTCCTACGAGCAGTACTTC; CDR3aa: CASSLGLAGGRSYEQYF
j_gene: TRBJ1-5; v_gene: TRBV27; d_gene: NA; abundance: NA; CDR3nt: TGTGCCAGCAGGTTACAGGGATATAGCAATCAGCCCCAGCATTTT; CDR3aa: CASRLQGYSNQPQHF
j_gene: TRBJ1-4; v_gene: TRBV7-9; d_gene: TRBD1; abundance: many; CDR3nt: TGTGCCAGCAGTTCAAGGGGACAGTTTAATGAAAAACTGTTTTTT; CDR3aa: CASSSRGQFNEKLFF
j_gene: TRBJ2-7; v_gene: TRBV11-2; d_gene: TRBD1; abundance: many; CDR3nt: TGTGCCAGCAGCCCCGGGACAGGGCTCTACGAGCAGTACTTC; CDR3aa: CASSPGTGLYEQYF
j_gene: TRBJ2-3; v_gene: TRBV5-1; d_gene: NA; abundance: NA; CDR3nt: TGCGCCAGCAGCTTGGAAGTTACTCCTACAGATACGCAGTATTTT; CDR3aa: CASSLEVTPTDTQYF
j_gene: TRBJ2-7; v_gene: TRBV30; d_gene: TRBD1; abundance: many; CDR3nt: TGTGCCTGGAGGACCAATTTATTCGGGACAGGGTGGTCCTACGAGCAGTACTTC; CDR3aa: CAWRTNLFGTGWSYEQYF
j_gene: TRBJ1-4; v_gene: TRBV6-5; d_gene: TRBD1; abundance: many; CDR3nt: TGTGCCAGCAGTTACCGGGACAGGGATGAAAAACTGTTTTTT; CDR3aa: CASSYRDRDEKLFF
j_gene: TRBJ2-7; v_gene: TRBV29-1; d_gene: NA; abundance: many; CDR3nt: TGCAGCGCACGACAGGGAGGGGCCTACGAGCAGTACTTC; CDR3aa: CSARQGGAYEQYF
j_gene: TRBJ2-3; v_gene: TRBV5-1; d_gene: TRBD2; abundance: few; CDR3nt: TGCGCCAGCAGCTTCAACCGGGACTATATCTCAGATACGCAGTATTTT; CDR3aa: CASSFNRDYISDTQYF
j_gene: TRBJ2-3; v_gene: TRBV28; d_gene: TRBD1; abundance: few; CDR3nt: TGTGCCATCAGTGAGGGTGGACAGGGGGCAGATACGCAGTATTTT; CDR3aa: CAISEGGQGADTQYF
j_gene: TRBJ2-1; v_gene: TRBV18; d_gene: NA; abundance: NA; CDR3nt: TGTGCCAGCTCACTTCCGGGACACTATTACAATGAGCAGTTCTTC; CDR3aa: CASSLPGHYYNEQFF
j_gene: TRBJ2-3; v_gene: TRBV9; d_gene: NA; abundance: many; CDR3nt: TGTGCCAGCAGCGTAGGAGGAGGGCGCGGAGATACGCAGTATTTT; CDR3aa: CASSVGGGRGDTQYF
j_gene: TRBJ1-5; v_gene: TRBV28; d_gene: NA; abundance: NA; CDR3nt: TGTGCCAGCAGTGAACTCCGGGACACCCTCAATCAGCCCCAGCATTTT; CDR3aa: CASSELRDTLNQPQHF
j_gene: TRBJ2-3; v_gene: TRBV10-1; d_gene: TRBD1; abundance: NA; CDR3nt: TGCGCCAGCAGTGTAACCCCCGGGACAGGGACAGATACGCAGTATTTT; CDR3aa: CASSVTPGTGTDTQYF
j_gene: TRBJ1-5; v_gene: TRBV6-4; d_gene: NA; abundance: NA; CDR3nt: TGTGCCAGCAGTGACTCGAGGGGACTCAATCAGCCCCAGCATTTT; CDR3aa: CASSDSRGLNQPQHF
j_gene: TRBJ2-1; v_gene: TRBV7-9; d_gene: TRBD2; abundance: many; CDR3nt: TGTGCCAGCAGCTTAGCGGGCGGGAGGGGGAATGAGCAGTTCTTC; CDR3aa: CASSLAGGRGNEQFF
j_gene: TRBJ2-1; v_gene: TRBV27; d_gene: TRBD2; abundance: NA; CDR3nt: TGTGCCAGCAGTTTCCCCCGGGAGGGCCTTTCCTTC; CDR3aa: CASSFPREGLSF